The sample holds one count of the clone carrying this T cell receptor (beta chain). This CDR3 has 15 residues. Unmatched junction bases numbered 1, after V lost 0 bases and J lost 6 bases. The germline CDR1 and CDR2 sequences are LGHNA and YSLEER. Here immunoSEQ multiplex PCR was the method, and the copy in TCRdb shows in-frame clones only, minus some. The top ten clones hold 0.3% to 0.5% of a sample with approximately 73,000 clones, about nine tenths of them seen once. This record belongs to a study of technical replicates of blood from several donors. Material: T cells isolated from PBMCs. This TCR came from a human donor in good health. J is TRBJ2-7 and V is TRBV4-3; 14 bases are shared with TRBD2. CDR3: CASSQEGLAGVEQYF. The CDR3 DNA reads TGCGCCAGCAGCCAAGAGGGACTAGCGGGAGTCGAGCAGTACTTC.